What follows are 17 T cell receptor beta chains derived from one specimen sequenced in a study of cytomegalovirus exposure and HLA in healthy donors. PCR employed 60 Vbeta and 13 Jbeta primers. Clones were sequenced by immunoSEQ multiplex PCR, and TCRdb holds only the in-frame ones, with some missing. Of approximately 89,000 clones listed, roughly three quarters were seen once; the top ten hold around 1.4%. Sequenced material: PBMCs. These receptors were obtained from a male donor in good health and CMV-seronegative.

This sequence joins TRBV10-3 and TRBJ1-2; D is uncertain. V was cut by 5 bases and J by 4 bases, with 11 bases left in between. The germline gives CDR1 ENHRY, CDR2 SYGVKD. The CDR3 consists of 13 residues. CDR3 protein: CAISQDTGYGYTF. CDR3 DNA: TGTGCCATCAGTCAAGACACTGGCTATGGCTACACCTTC.

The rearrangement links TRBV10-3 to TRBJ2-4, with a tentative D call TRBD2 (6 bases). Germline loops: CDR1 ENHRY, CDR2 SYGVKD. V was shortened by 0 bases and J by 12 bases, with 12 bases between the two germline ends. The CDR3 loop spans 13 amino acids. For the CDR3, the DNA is TGTGCCATCAGTGAGTCCAGACTAGACAGTCAGTACTTC. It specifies CAISESRLDSQYF.

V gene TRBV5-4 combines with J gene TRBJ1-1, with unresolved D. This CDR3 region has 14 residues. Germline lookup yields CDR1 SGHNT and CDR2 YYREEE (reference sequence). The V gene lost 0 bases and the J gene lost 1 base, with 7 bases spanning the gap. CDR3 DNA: TGTGCCAGCAGCTTGGATCCCGGGAACACTGAAGCTTTCTTT. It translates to CASSLDPGNTEAFF.

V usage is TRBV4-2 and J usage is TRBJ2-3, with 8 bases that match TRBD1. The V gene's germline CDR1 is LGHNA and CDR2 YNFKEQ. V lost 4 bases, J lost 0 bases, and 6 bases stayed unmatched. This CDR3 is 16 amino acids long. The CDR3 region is CASSRTGGTSTDTQYF. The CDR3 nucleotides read TGTGCCAGCAGCCGAACAGGGGGGACTAGCACAGATACGCAGTATTTT.

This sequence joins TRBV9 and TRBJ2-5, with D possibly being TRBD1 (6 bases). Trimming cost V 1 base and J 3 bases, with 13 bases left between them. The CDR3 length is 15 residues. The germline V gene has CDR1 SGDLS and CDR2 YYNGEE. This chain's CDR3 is CASSVRGMLEETQYF. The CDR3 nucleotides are TGTGCCAGCAGCGTAAGGGGGATGCTTGAAGAGACCCAGTACTTC.

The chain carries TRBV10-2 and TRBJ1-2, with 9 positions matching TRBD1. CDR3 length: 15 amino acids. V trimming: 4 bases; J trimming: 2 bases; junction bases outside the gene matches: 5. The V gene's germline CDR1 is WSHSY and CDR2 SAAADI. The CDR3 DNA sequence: TGCGCCAGCAGTGTGAAGGGACAGGGAAACTATGGCTACACCTTC. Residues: CASSVKGQGNYGYTF.

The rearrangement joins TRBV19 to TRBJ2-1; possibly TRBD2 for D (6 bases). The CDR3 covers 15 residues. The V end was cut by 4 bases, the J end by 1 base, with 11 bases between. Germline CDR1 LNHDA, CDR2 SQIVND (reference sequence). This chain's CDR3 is CASSTGGGSYNEQFF. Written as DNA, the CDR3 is TGTGCCAGTAGTACGGGTGGGGGGTCCTACAATGAGCAGTTCTTC.

CDR3 sequence reads: CASTWAGARGSPLHF. The CDR3 bases are TGTGCCAGCACCTGGGCGGGGGCGCGGGGGTCACCCCTCCACTTT. The chain couples TRBV28 to TRBJ1-6, with TRBD1 as a possible D gene (6 bases). CDR1 MDHEN and CDR2 SYDVKM come from the germline V gene. The V end lost 7 bases, the J end lost 10 bases, and 20 bases lay between the germline ends. The CDR3 sequence is 15 residues long.

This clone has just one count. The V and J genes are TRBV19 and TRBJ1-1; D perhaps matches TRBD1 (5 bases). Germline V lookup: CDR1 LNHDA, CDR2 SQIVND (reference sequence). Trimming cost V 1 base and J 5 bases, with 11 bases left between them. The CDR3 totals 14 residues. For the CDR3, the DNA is TGTGCCAGTAGTATAGTCAGGGTTCGGACTGAAGCTTTCTTT. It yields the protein CASSIVRVRTEAFF.

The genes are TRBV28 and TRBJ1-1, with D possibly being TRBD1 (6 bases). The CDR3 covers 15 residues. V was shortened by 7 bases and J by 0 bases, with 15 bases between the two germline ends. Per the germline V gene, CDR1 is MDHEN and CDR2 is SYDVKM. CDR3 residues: CASIGWGPMNTEAFF. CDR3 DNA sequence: TGTGCCAGCATTGGCTGGGGGCCCATGAACACTGAAGCTTTCTTT.

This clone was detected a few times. DNA for the CDR3: TGTGCCAGCAGTGACCGGACCCGAAGCGGAAACCCTAGCACAGATACGCAGTATTTT. It yields the protein CASSDRTRSGNPSTDTQYF. V and J are TRBV6-4 and TRBJ2-3, with D perhaps matching TRBD2 (5 bases). The CDR3 sequence is 19 residues long. V gave up 2 bases and J gave up 0 bases, with 21 bases separating them. Per the germline V gene, CDR1 is MRHNA and CDR2 is SNTAGT.

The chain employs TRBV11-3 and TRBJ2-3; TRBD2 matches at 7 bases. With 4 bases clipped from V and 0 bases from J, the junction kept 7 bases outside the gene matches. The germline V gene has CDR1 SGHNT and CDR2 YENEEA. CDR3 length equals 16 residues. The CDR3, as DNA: TGTGCCAGCAGCTCGTTACTAGCGCTAAGCACAGATACGCAGTATTTT. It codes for CASSSLLALSTDTQYF.

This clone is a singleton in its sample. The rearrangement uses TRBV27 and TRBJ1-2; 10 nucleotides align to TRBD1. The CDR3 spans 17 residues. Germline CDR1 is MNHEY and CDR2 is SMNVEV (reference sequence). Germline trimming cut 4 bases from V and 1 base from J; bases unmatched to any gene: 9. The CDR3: CASSSLTGGIVNYGYTF. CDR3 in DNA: TGTGCCAGCAGTTCTCTGACAGGGGGCATAGTTAACTATGGCTACACCTTC.

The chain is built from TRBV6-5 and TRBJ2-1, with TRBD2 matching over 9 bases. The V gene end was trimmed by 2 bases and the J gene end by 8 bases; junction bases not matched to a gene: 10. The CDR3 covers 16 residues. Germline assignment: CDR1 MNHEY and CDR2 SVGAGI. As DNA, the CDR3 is TGTGCCAGCAGTTACGGTGGCGGGGGGGCTGAGTATGAGCAGTTCTTC. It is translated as CASSYGGGGAEYEQFF.

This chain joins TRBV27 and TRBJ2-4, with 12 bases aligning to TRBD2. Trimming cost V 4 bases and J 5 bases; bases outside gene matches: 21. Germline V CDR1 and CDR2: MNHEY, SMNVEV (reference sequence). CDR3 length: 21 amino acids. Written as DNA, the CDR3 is TGTGCCAGCAGTTATCGTATGCTGTTTCCTAGCGGGAGGGGAGGGGAAAACATTCAGTACTTC. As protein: CASSYRMLFPSGRGGENIQYF.

The CDR3: CASSPSQTVMDYGYTF. CDR3 nucleotide sequence: TGTGCCAGCAGCCCCTCCCAGACAGTAATGGACTATGGCTACACCTTC. This sequence joins TRBV7-8 and TRBJ1-2; D possibly corresponds to TRBD1 (5 bases). Germline loops: CDR1 SGHVS, CDR2 FQNEAQ. V dropped 5 bases and J dropped 3 bases, with 19 bases sitting between them. The CDR3 covers 16 residues.

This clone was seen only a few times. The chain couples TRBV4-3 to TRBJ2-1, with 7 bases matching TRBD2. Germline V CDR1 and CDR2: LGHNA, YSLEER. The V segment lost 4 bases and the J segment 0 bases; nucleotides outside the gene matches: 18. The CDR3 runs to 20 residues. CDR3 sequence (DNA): TGCGCCAGCAGCCCTGGTTCGGGTCTAGCGGAGACGAGCTCCTACAATGAGCAGTTCTTC. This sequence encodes CASSPGSGLAETSSYNEQFF.